This T cell receptor (beta chain) was sequenced for a study of OX40 agonist ivuxolimab in advanced cancers. Study as a whole: It was permissible to have had prior anti-PD-1, anti-PD-L1 or anti-CTLA-4 therapy, and around 43% had some. Study outcomes and limitations: Certain nonresponders likewise exhibited a low normalized T-cell clonal expansion. With doses of 0.1 to 3.0 mg/kg, CD4+ and CD8+ blood T cells had undergone clonal expansion by week 6.

On this clone itself: Antigen: not known.

Produced via immunoSEQ multiplex PCR; TCRdb's table is partial and in-frame only. The table records roughly 39,000 clones, more than 80% of them present only once. This receptor was obtained from an adult with an advanced solid tumor such as melanoma, head and neck, liver or kidney cancer. This sample comprised CD4+ or CD8+ T cells sorted from blood, obtained in a trial of the OX40 agonist ivuxolimab.

The DNA of the CDR3 is TGTGCCAGCAGTACTCGACAGGGACCCTACGAGCAGTACTTC. This codes for CASSTRQGPYEQYF. The chain combines TRBV7-8 with TRBJ2-7; 7 bases are a match to TRBD1. Germline V gives CDR1 SGHVS, CDR2 FQNEAQ. V lost 6 bases to trimming and J lost 2 bases; unmatched junction nucleotides: 7. The CDR3 is 14 residues long.